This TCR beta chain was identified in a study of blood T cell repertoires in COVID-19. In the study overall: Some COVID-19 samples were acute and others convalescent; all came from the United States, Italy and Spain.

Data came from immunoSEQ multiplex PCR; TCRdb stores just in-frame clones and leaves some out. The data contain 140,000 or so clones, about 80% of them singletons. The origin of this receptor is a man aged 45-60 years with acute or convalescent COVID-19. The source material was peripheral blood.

For the CDR3, the DNA is TGTGCCAGTAGTATCTCTTGGACAGGGGGCGGAAACACCATATATTTT. Residues: CASSISWTGGGNTIYF. The chain couples TRBV19 to TRBJ1-3; 11 positions match TRBD1. With V trimmed by 3 bases and J by 4 bases, 5 bases remained unmatched. Germline V gene data show CDR1 as LNHDA and CDR2 as SQIVND (reference sequence). The CDR3 has 16 residues. Using reference TRBV19 and TRBJ1-3 for the parts outside the CDR3, the full variable domain is DGGITQSPKYLFRKEGQNVTLSCEQNLNHDAMYWYRQDPGQGLRLIYYSQIVNDFQKGDIAEGYSVSREKKESFPLTVTSAQKNPTAFYLCASSISWTGGGNTIYFGEGSWLTVV.